The clone carrying this T cell receptor beta chain occurred many times. Its antigen is unknown. In germline, CDR1 is SGHRS, CDR2 YFSETQ. This CDR3 comprises 15 residues. Trimming shortened V by 0 bases and J by 6 bases, and 10 bases separated the two germline ends. The sample originates from a study of T cells in Graves' hyperthyroidism and ophthalmopathy. Overall study findings and caveats: Most expanded thyroid clonotypes above 0.001 also appeared in blood.

PBMCs were obtained from approximately 10 ml fresh peripheral blood. RNA transcripts gave rise to amplified TCR beta CDR3 regions. An initial round of RT-PCR targeting the TCR CDR3 relied on the HTBI primer set. TCRdb re-derived calls from the multiplex PCR reads in MiXCR, one entry per CDR3 protein. The table lists hundreds of thousands of distinct CDR3 sequences, over 15% of them singletons. The TCR originated in a woman aged 45-59 years with Graves' hyperthyroidism that later progressed to Graves' ophthalmopathy. Sequencing was done on a sample of blood. The rearrangement uses TRBV5-1 and TRBJ1-6; no clear D. In DNA, the CDR3 is TGCGCCAGCAGCTTGGCCGGCCGGAGTAATTCACCCCTCCACTTT. As protein: CASSLAGRSNSPLHF.